This TCR beta chain originates from a study of early T cells in non-severe SARS-CoV-2 infection. Study findings and constraints: The study's VDJdb matching favored anti-spike CD8 responses and missed private and CD4 specificities.

The CDR3 extends over 14 amino acids. Germline V gene sequence: CDR1 DFQATT, CDR2 SNEGSKA (reference sequence). With 0 bases removed from V and 1 base from J, the gap between germline ends came to 9 bases. cDNA molecules, individually, were tagged with unique molecular identifiers. Each CDR3 protein is one row after TCRdb ran MiXCR on the 5' RACE reads. The sample records around 46,000 distinct CDR3 sequences, roughly 5.3% being singletons. Many counts were recorded for this clonotype. The antigen is unknown. The clonotype originates from an adult who was a healthcare worker with PCR-confirmed SARS-CoV-2 infection or an uninfected control (not recorded which). The gene calls are TRBV20-1 and TRBJ2-5, with D possibly TRBD2 on 5 matching bases. Sequencing used whole blood. CDR3 bases: TGCAGTGCTAGAGATCCACGGGGCCAAGAGACCCAGTACTTC. This encodes CSARDPRGQETQYF.